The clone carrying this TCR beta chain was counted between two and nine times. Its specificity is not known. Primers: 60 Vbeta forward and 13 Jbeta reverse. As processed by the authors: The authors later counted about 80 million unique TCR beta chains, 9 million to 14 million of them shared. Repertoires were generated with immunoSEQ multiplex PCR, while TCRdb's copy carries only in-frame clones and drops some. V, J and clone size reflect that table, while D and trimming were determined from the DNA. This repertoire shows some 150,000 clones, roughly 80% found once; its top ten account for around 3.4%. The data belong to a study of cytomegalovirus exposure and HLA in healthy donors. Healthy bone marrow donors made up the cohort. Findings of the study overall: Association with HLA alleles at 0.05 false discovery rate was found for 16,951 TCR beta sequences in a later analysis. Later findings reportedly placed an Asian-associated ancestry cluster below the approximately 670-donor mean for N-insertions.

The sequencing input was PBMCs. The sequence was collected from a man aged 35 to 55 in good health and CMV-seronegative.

The CDR3 sequence is CASSFQPGKEKLFF. The CDR3 DNA sequence: TGTGCCAGCAGCTTTCAACCAGGTAAGGAAAAACTGTTTTTT. This sequence joins TRBV7-7 and TRBJ1-4; D not certain. Deletions cut 3 bases from V and 8 bases from J, with 13 bases between. The CDR3 sequence is 14 residues long. Germline V lookup: CDR1 SSHAT, CDR2 FNYEAQ (reference sequence).